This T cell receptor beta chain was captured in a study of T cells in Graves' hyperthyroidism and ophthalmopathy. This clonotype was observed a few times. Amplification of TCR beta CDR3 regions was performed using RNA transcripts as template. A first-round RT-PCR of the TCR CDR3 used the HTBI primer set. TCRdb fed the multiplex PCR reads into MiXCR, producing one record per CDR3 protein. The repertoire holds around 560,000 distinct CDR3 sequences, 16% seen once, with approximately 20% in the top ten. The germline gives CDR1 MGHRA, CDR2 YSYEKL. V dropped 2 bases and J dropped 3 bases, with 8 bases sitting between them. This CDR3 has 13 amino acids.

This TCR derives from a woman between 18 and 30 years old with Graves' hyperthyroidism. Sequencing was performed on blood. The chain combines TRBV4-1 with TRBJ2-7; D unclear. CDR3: CASSQTANYEQYF. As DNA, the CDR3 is TGCGCCAGCAGCCAAACAGCCAACTACGAGCAGTACTTC.